This TCR beta chain is from a study of T cell responses to AZD1222 COVID-19 vaccine. General observations from the study: In all cases, repertoires were sampled only after the peak T cell response. Clonal diversity may have been underestimated, and the donors were mostly white British, with more females than males. Spike regions recognized by vaccine-associated CD4 TCRs spanned the protein, led by 160-218 and 743-854.

Germline V gene sequence: CDR1 KGHSH, CDR2 LQKENI. This CDR3 region has 16 residues. Trimming left V 2 bases short and J 9 bases short, with 20 bases between. Profiled with immunoSEQ multiplex PCR; TCRdb holds only in-frame clones, not every one. This repertoire shows some 110,000 clones, about 90% found once; its top ten account for around 7%. As for this clone: The antigen is unknown.

This receptor was taken from an adult in good health. Sample: peripheral blood, taken on day 0 of AZD1222 vaccination. This chain joins TRBV18 and TRBJ2-1; D not resolved. CDR3 in amino acids: CASSPWAGRHLGEQFF. The CDR3 DNA is TGTGCCAGCTCACCATGGGCAGGAAGGCATCTTGGTGAGCAGTTCTTC.